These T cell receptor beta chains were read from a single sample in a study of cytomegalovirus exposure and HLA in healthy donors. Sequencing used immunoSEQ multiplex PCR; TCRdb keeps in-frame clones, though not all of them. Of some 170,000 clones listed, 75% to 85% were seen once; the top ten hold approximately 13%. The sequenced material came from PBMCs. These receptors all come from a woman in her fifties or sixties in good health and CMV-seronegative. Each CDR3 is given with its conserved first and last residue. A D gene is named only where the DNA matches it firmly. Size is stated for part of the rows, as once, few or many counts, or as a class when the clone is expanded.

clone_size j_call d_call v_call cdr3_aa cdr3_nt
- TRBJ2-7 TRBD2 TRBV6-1 CASSRLAGGNYEQYF TGTGCCAGCAGTAGACTAGCGGGGGGAAACTACGAGCAGTACTTC
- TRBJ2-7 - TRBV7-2 CASSWTVSYEQYF TGTGCCAGCAGCTGGACAGTCTCCTACGAGCAGTACTTC
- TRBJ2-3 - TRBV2 CASRPTADTQYF TGTGCCAGCAGGCCTACCGCAGATACGCAGTATTTT
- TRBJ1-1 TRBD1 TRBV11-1 CASSPGTGLNTEAFF TGTGCCAGCAGCCCAGGGACAGGGTTGAACACTGAAGCTTTCTTT
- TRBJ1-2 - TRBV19 CASSPRPLLNYGYTF TGTGCCAGTAGTCCGCGCCCACTTCTTAACTATGGCTACACCTTC
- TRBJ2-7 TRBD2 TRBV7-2 CASSLAGGPGGEQYF TGTGCCAGCAGCCTAGCGGGAGGCCCAGGCGGCGAGCAGTACTTC
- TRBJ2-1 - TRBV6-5 CASSYSWSGEQFF TGTGCCAGCAGTTACTCGTGGAGTGGTGAGCAGTTCTTC
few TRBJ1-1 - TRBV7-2 CASSFTRGTEAFF TGTGCCAGCAGCTTCACCAGGGGCACTGAAGCTTTCTTT
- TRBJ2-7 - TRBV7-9 CASSPGTGVEQYF TGTGCCAGCAGCCCCGGGACTGGGGTCGAGCAGTACTTC
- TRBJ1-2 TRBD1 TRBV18 CASSPGQGEGGYTF TGTGCCAGCTCACCAGGACAGGGTGAAGGCGGCTACACCTTC
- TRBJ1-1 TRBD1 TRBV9 CASSRGQGNTEAFF TGTGCCAGCAGCCGAGGACAGGGGAACACTGAAGCTTTCTTT
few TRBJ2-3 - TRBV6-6 CASTRTVTGSTDTQYF TGTGCCAGCACCCGGACGGTTACGGGAAGCACAGATACGCAGTATTTT
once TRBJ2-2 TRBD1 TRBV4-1 CASSQEDRGMAGELFF TGCGCCAGCAGCCAAGAGGACAGGGGTATGGCCGGGGAGCTGTTTTTT
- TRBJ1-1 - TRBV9 CASSQGGSTEAFF TGTGCCAGCAGTCAGGGCGGTAGCACTGAAGCTTTCTTT
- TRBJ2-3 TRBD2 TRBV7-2 CASSGVGGAPDTQYF TGTGCCAGCAGTGGCGTCGGGGGGGCTCCAGATACGCAGTATTTT
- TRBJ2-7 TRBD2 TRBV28 CASSPGGGQAYEQYF TGTGCCAGCAGCCCGGGGGGGGGACAAGCCTACGAGCAGTACTTC
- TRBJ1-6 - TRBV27 CASSFRPGQNSPLHF TGTGCCAGCAGTTTTAGACCCGGACAGAATTCACCCCTCCACTTT
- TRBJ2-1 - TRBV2 CASRGPATSSYNEQFF TGTGCCAGCAGAGGACCCGCGACTAGCTCCTACAATGAGCAGTTCTTC
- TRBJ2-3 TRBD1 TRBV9 CASSVAQGQPTDTQYF TGTGCCAGCAGCGTAGCCCAGGGACAGCCTACAGATACGCAGTATTTT
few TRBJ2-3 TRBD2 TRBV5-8 CASSYGTRRKDTQYF TGTGCCAGCAGCTACGGGACTAGGAGGAAAGATACGCAGTATTTT
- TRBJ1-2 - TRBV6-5 CASSYSNLGKYGYTF TGTGCCAGCAGTTACTCGAATCTGGGCAAATATGGCTACACCTTC
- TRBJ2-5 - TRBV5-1 CASSPRTEETQYF TGCGCCAGCAGCCCACGGACAGAAGAGACCCAGTACTTC
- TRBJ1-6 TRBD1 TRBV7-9 CASSLGTENSPLHF TGTGCCAGCAGCTTGGGGACAGAAAATTCACCCCTCCACTTT
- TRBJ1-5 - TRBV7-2 CASSQANGNQPQHF TGTGCCAGCAGCCAAGCAAATGGCAATCAGCCCCAGCATTTT
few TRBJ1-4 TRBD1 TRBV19 CASSPGTGDRSEKLFF TGTGCCAGTAGCCCTGGGACAGGGGATCGGAGTGAAAAACTGTTTTTT
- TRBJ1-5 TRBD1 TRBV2 CASSLQGMEVNQPQHF TGTGCCAGCAGCCTACAGGGGATGGAGGTCAATCAGCCCCAGCATTTT
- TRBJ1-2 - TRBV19 CASSIRQEYGYTF TGTGCCAGTAGTATACGACAGGAATATGGCTACACCTTC
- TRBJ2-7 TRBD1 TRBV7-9 CASSLDTGGREQYF TGTGCCAGCAGCTTAGACACAGGGGGCAGGGAGCAGTACTTC
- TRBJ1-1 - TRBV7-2 CASSLARRDTEAFF TGTGCCAGCAGCCTCGCTCGGAGGGACACTGAAGCTTTCTTT
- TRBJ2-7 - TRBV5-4 CASSRGGSATPPEQYF TGTGCCAGCAGCCGCGGAGGGTCGGCAACACCCCCCGAGCAGTACTTC
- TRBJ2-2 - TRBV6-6 CASSLPGDTGELFF TGTGCCAGCAGTCTACCGGGTGACACCGGGGAGCTGTTTTTT
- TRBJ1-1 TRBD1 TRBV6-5 CASSYSKGGYNTEAFF TGTGCCAGCAGTTACTCGAAAGGGGGCTACAACACTGAAGCTTTCTTT
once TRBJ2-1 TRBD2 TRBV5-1 CASSLEGLAGAVSYNEQFF TGCGCCAGCAGCTTGGAGGGACTAGCGGGAGCGGTCTCCTACAATGAGCAGTTCTTC
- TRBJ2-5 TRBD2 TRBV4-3 CASSQDGEGWGRETQYF TGCGCCAGCAGCCAAGATGGGGAGGGCTGGGGTCGGGAGACCCAGTACTTC
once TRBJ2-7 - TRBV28 CASSPARGGEQYF TGTGCCAGCAGTCCGGCGAGGGGAGGCGAGCAGTACTTC
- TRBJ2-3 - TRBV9 CASSVGGRPTDTQYF TGTGCCAGCAGCGTAGGGGGCAGACCCACAGATACGCAGTATTTT
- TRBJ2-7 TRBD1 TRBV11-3 CASSPSGTGDDEQYF TGTGCCAGCAGCCCCTCCGGGACAGGGGATGACGAGCAGTACTTC
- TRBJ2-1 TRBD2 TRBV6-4 CAGSDSSGGANEQFF TGTGCCGGCAGTGACTCGAGCGGGGGGGCGAATGAGCAGTTCTTC
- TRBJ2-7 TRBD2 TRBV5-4 CASSIAGAQLEQYF TGTGCCAGCAGCATAGCGGGAGCGCAGCTCGAGCAGTACTTC
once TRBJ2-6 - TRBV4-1 CASSQRRGGGDSGANVLTF TGCGCCAGCAGCCAGAGGCGGGGAGGGGGGGACTCTGGGGCCAACGTCCTGACTTTC
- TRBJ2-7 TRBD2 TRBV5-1 CASSPGLAGAHEQYF TGCGCCAGCAGCCCTGGACTAGCGGGGGCCCACGAGCAGTACTTC